The 27 T cell receptor beta chains given below trace back to one sample, sequenced in a study of cytomegalovirus exposure and HLA in healthy donors. Vbeta (60) and Jbeta (13) primers were used in the PCR. Sequenced by immunoSEQ multiplex PCR; TCRdb stores in-frame clones only, minus some. The sample shows a few hundred thousand clones, roughly 80% of them seen only once. The sequenced sample was PBMCs. These TCRs come from a girl aged 10 to 17 in good health and CMV-seronegative.

V gene TRBV9 combines with J gene TRBJ2-2, with D possibly TRBD2 on 5 matching bases. CDR3 length equals 15 residues. CDR1 SGDLS and CDR2 YYNGEE come from the germline V gene. Trimming cost V 2 bases and J 1 base, with 9 bases left between them. CDR3 region: CASSVGAVNTGELFF. Written as DNA, the CDR3 is TGTGCCAGCAGCGTGGGAGCGGTGAACACCGGGGAGCTGTTTTTT. The variable domain in full, completed from reference TRBV9 and TRBJ2-2, reads DSGVTQTPKHLITATGQRVTLRCSPRSGDLSVYWYQQSLDQGLQFLIQYYNGEERAKGNILERFSAQQFPDLHSELNLSSLELGDSALYFCASSVGAVNTGELFFGEGSRLTVL.

V and J are TRBV7-9 and TRBJ1-1; D remains ambiguous. CDR1 and CDR2 (germline): SEHNR, FQNEAQ (reference sequence). V lost 6 bases, J lost 5 bases, and 13 bases lay in between. The CDR3 runs 13 residues. CDR3 in DNA: TGTGCCAGCAGGCAAACCCGGGGAACTGAAGCTTTCTTT. Translated: CASRQTRGTEAFF.

The chain employs TRBV7-2 and TRBJ1-3; maybe TRBD1 (6 bases). The V gene lost 3 bases and the J gene lost 2 bases, with 14 bases spanning the gap. Germline assignment: CDR1 SGHTA and CDR2 FQGNSA. The CDR3 extends over 16 amino acids. The CDR3 DNA reads as TGTGCCAGCAGCTTCTACGGGCCAGGGGCTGGAAACACCATATATTTT. Amino acids: CASSFYGPGAGNTIYF.

This clone was observed a few times. V is TRBV2 and J is TRBJ1-1, with TRBD1 matching over 9 bases. The ends lost 10 bases at V and 3 bases at J; junction bases unmatched: 6. Germline V lookup: CDR1 SNHLY, CDR2 FYNNEI. The CDR3 contains 13 residues. The chain's CDR3 is CANQRQGDTEAFF. The CDR3 DNA reads as TGTGCCAACCAGCGACAGGGGGACACTGAAGCTTTCTTT.

This chain joins TRBV5-1 and TRBJ1-3; D is possibly TRBD1 (6 bases). The CDR3 sequence is 15 residues long. Deletions cut 7 bases from V and 0 bases from J, with 14 bases between. CDR1 is SGHRS and CDR2 is YFSETQ in the germline V gene. The CDR3 region has the DNA TGCGCCAGCGGCCAGGGGAGCTCCTCTGGAAACACCATATATTTT. Translating it yields CASGQGSSSGNTIYF.

This rearrangement joins TRBV7-2 to TRBJ1-2; a possible D gene is TRBD1 (6 bases). The CDR3 has 13 amino acids. V shed 3 bases and J shed 9 bases, with 14 bases lying between them. Germline CDR1 and CDR2: SGHTA and FQGNSA. CDR3 sequence: CASSFGSDSRYTF. CDR3 nucleotides: TGTGCCAGCAGCTTCGGGTCGGACAGTCGCTACACCTTC.

This clone has ten or more counts. The chain employs TRBV5-1 and TRBJ2-7, with D uncertain. This CDR3 region has 13 residues. V dropped 0 bases and J dropped 4 bases, with 8 bases sitting between them. The V gene's germline CDR1 is SGHRS and CDR2 YFSETQ. CDR3 coding DNA: TGCGCCAGCAGCTTGGGCAGCGTATACGAGCAGTACTTC. The encoded protein is CASSLGSVYEQYF.

This chain joins TRBV6-5 and TRBJ2-1; D might be TRBD2 (6 bases). V lost 2 bases and J 6 bases, leaving 11 bases between the germline ends. Germline loops: CDR1 MNHEY, CDR2 SVGAGI. The CDR3 is 14 residues long. The chain's CDR3 is CASSYRGTVNEQFF. The CDR3 nucleotides are TGTGCCAGCAGTTACCGAGGGACTGTCAATGAGCAGTTCTTC.

This chain joins TRBV4-2 and TRBJ2-3; TRBD2 aligns across 14 bases. Germline CDR1 reads LGHNA; CDR2 reads YNFKEQ. V trimming: 4 bases; J trimming: 5 bases; junction bases outside the gene matches: 5. The CDR3 totals 16 residues. The CDR3 protein is CASSLTSGGAQDTQYF. The CDR3 bases are TGTGCCAGCAGCCTGACTAGCGGGGGGGCCCAAGATACGCAGTATTTT.

The CDR3 coding sequence is TGTGCCACCAGCAGGGGACAGGGTACCCCACGGACAGATACGCAGTATTTT. It encodes CATSRGQGTPRTDTQYF. The V gene is TRBV15, the J gene TRBJ2-3; 9 bases fit TRBD1. Germline V gene lookup returns CDR1 LNHNV and CDR2 YYDKDF (reference sequence). This CDR3 spans 17 amino acids. V was pared by 3 bases and J by 3 bases, with 10 bases of the junction left unmatched. The whole variable domain, filled in from reference TRBV15 and TRBJ2-3, reads DAMVIQNPRYQVTQFGKPVTLSCSQTLNHNVMYWYQQKSSQAPKLLFHYYDKDFNNEADTPDNFQSRRPNTSFCFLDIRSPGLGDTAMYLCATSRGQGTPRTDTQYFGPGTRLTVL.

This chain links TRBV7-2 with TRBJ2-7; D is perhaps TRBD1 (6 bases). CDR3 length: 15 amino acids. Germline CDR1 reads SGHTA; CDR2 reads FQGNSA. Trimming pared 1 base from V and 9 bases from J, leaving 19 bases between. The CDR3 nucleotides read TGTGCCAGCAGCTTAGACAGGGCAGCCCAACGTGGGCAGTACTTC. Translating gives CASSLDRAAQRGQYF. The variable domain in full, with the rest retrieved from reference TRBV7-2 and TRBJ2-7, is GAGVSQSPSNKVTEKGKDVELRCDPISGHTALYWYRQSLGQGLEFLIYFQGNSAPDKSGLPSDRFSAERTGGSVSTLTIQRTQQEDSAVYLCASSLDRAAQRGQYFGPGTRLTVT.

The V call is TRBV28, the J call TRBJ1-2; possibly TRBD1 for D (6 bases). Looked up from germline, CDR1 is MDHEN and CDR2 is SYDVKM. This CDR3 is 12 amino acids long. V was pared by 5 bases and J by 6 bases, with 10 bases between. For the CDR3, the DNA is TGTGCCAGCAGTACAGGGCGGGATGGCTACACCTTC. Translating it yields CASSTGRDGYTF.

In the case of this clone: Other DNA sequences in the same sample also yield this CDR3. This sequence joins TRBV5-1 and TRBJ2-3; D is ambiguous. Trimming removed 1 base from V and 1 base from J, with 4 bases in between. The CDR3 is 13 residues long. CDR1 SGHRS and CDR2 YFSETQ come from the germline V gene. The CDR3 DNA is TGCGCCAGCAGCTTGTCTGGCACAGATACGCAGTATTTT. This translates into CASSLSGTDTQYF. The full variable domain, with the rest looked up from reference TRBV5-1 and TRBJ2-3, is KAGVTQTPRYLIKTRGQQVTLSCSPISGHRSVSWYQQTPGQGLQFLFEYFSETQRNKGNFPGRFSGRQFSNSRSEMNVSTLELGDSALYLCASSLSGTDTQYFGPGTRLTVL.

The V and J genes are TRBV19 and TRBJ2-7; a possible D gene is TRBD2 (5 bases). This CDR3 is built from 11 residues. Germline CDR1 LNHDA, CDR2 SQIVND (reference sequence). Trimming shortened V by 9 bases and J by 4 bases, and 10 bases separated the two germline ends. CDR3 bases: TGTGCCAGCACTTCGGGGTACGAGCAGTACTTC. Translating it yields CASTSGYEQYF.

This clone was detected once. This chain uses TRBV30 with TRBJ2-5; 9 bases align to TRBD1. The CDR3 covers 13 residues. The junction had 5 bases not matched to a gene; V was cut back by 6 bases and J by 3 bases. The V gene's germline CDR1 is GTSNPN and CDR2 SVGIG (reference sequence). CDR3 amino acids: CACPRTGEETQYF. As DNA, the CDR3 is TGTGCCTGCCCCCGGACAGGGGAAGAGACCCAGTACTTC.

The chain has TRBV29-1 and TRBJ1-1; 8 bases are a match to TRBD1. The V gene's germline CDR1 is SQVTM and CDR2 ANQGSEA. The CDR3 runs 13 residues. J was trimmed by 5 bases and V by 5 bases; bases with no gene match: 7. CDR3 sequence reads: CSVPRTGRTEAFF. The CDR3 nucleotides are TGCAGCGTTCCGAGGACAGGGCGGACTGAAGCTTTCTTT.

The rearrangement uses TRBV7-9 and TRBJ1-2; D gene uncertain. The CDR3 consists of 12 residues. The germline gives CDR1 SEHNR, CDR2 FQNEAQ (reference sequence). Trimming removed 4 bases at V and 5 bases at J, with 8 bases between. The CDR3 loop reads CASSSGSYGYTF. The CDR3, as DNA: TGTGCCAGCAGCTCAGGATCTTATGGCTACACCTTC.

This chain connects TRBV5-1 to TRBJ1-1; 10 nucleotides line up with TRBD1. The CDR3 has 16 amino acids. V lost 5 bases and J lost 4; bases outside the gene matches: 11. The germline V gene has CDR1 SGHRS and CDR2 YFSETQ. This CDR3 is CASRSSAGTGATEAFF. The CDR3 nucleotides are TGCGCCAGCAGGTCCTCCGCCGGGACAGGGGCCACTGAAGCTTTCTTT.

The chain joins TRBV28 to TRBJ2-7, with D possibly TRBD2 on 6 matching bases. The CDR3 consists of 14 residues. Between the trimmed V and J ends, which lost 9 bases and 0 bases, there was a span of 15 bases. Per germline, CDR1 MDHEN and CDR2 SYDVKM. This CDR3 is CASEGRGGSYEQYF. DNA for the CDR3: TGTGCCAGTGAGGGACGGGGAGGCTCCTACGAGCAGTACTTC.

The V gene is TRBV4-3, the J gene TRBJ2-6; 11 bases fit TRBD1. This CDR3 is 19 amino acids long. V dropped 0 bases and J dropped 1; count of bases not matched to a gene: 5. Germline CDR1 reads LGHNA; CDR2 reads YSLEER. The CDR3 is CASSQERGQGGSGANVLTF. The CDR3 DNA sequence: TGCGCCAGCAGCCAAGAACGGGGACAGGGGGGTTCTGGGGCCAACGTCCTGACTTTC.

The chain recombines TRBV27 with TRBJ1-2; D unclear. The CDR3 extends over 14 amino acids. Germline V CDR1 and CDR2: MNHEY, SMNVEV (reference sequence). V was shortened by 5 bases and J by 2 bases, with 12 bases between the two germline ends. The CDR3 DNA reads TGTGCCAGCAGTCTCAACCGCCTAAACTATGGCTACACCTTC. Encoded protein: CASSLNRLNYGYTF.

This chain connects TRBV5-1 to TRBJ2-1; D might be TRBD1 (5 bases). CDR1 and CDR2 from the germline V gene are SGHRS and YFSETQ. V gave up 1 base and J gave up 0 bases, with 8 bases separating them. CDR3 length: 15 residues. CDR3 region: CASSLFRASYNEQFF. CDR3 nucleotide sequence: TGCGCCAGCAGCTTGTTCAGGGCCTCCTACAATGAGCAGTTCTTC.

The V gene is TRBV19, the J gene TRBJ2-7; 9 nucleotides align to TRBD2. V shed 4 bases, J shed 2 bases, and the junction held 6 bases outside the gene matches. Germline V gene lookup returns CDR1 LNHDA and CDR2 SQIVND (reference sequence). The CDR3 is 15 amino acids. The CDR3 loop is CASSKISGSAYEQYF. DNA for the CDR3: TGTGCCAGTAGTAAAATTAGCGGGAGTGCCTACGAGCAGTACTTC.

The rearrangement uses TRBV18 and TRBJ1-2; D is unclear. Germline CDR1 reads KGHSH; CDR2 reads LQKENI. V lost 6 bases and J lost 2, with 19 bases in between. The CDR3 has 16 residues. CDR3 amino acids: CASSKGSNRENYGYTF. In nucleotides, the CDR3 is TGTGCCAGCTCCAAAGGGTCAAATCGGGAGAACTATGGCTACACCTTC.

The chain carries TRBV5-1 and TRBJ2-2; D gene ambiguous. CDR1 and CDR2 (germline): SGHRS, YFSETQ. With 0 bases removed from V and 6 bases from J, the gap between germline ends came to 3 bases. The CDR3 is 12 amino acids. The DNA of the CDR3 is TGCGCCAGCAGCTTGGTCGCCGGGGAGCTGTTTTTT. Translated, it gives CASSLVAGELFF.

This chain uses TRBV19 with TRBJ1-2; D perhaps matches TRBD1 (6 bases). The CDR3 spans 16 residues. Trimming took off 5 bases at V and 4 bases at J, with 20 bases between the two ends. The germline gives CDR1 LNHDA, CDR2 SQIVND (reference sequence). The CDR3 region has the DNA TGTGCCAGTAGTCGACCTGAACGGGGGGCCGGCTATGGCTACACCTTC. This sequence encodes CASSRPERGAGYGYTF.

This chain connects TRBV27 to TRBJ2-5; 7 positions agree with TRBD1. The end of the DNA is better explained by TRBJ2-7, so the J call may be wrong. CDR1 and CDR2 (germline): MNHEY, SMNVEV (reference sequence). The CDR3 covers 14 residues. The CDR3: CASSLSTDRHEQYF. Here the CDR3 DNA reads TGTGCCAGCAGTTTATCGACGGACAGGCACGAGCAGTACTTC.